The 17 T cell receptor beta chains below come from one sample, sequenced in a study of kidney transplant recipient with SARS-CoV-2 infection. Each CDR3 protein is one row after TCRdb ran MiXCR on the reads. The sample includes fewer than 250,000 distinct CDR3 sequences, 25% to 30% seen only once; the top ten take around 7.8%. This specimen consisted of a blood sample, obtained at baseline and around day 110 from a kidney transplant recipient. The receptors stem from a male patient aged 25-45 years who had COVID-19 and was a kidney transplant recipient. These T cells may partly come from the graft donor.

In the case of this clonotype: This sequence may be a read error, since a much larger clone differs from it by one base. The rearrangement links TRBV12-2 to TRBJ1-2. TRBV12-2 is assigned pseudogene status. This CDR3 is built from 17 residues. The CDR3 nucleotides read TGTGCAAGTCGCTCCTCCACGACTCCACGAAAGACCTATGGCTACACCTTC. Its protein product is CASRSSTTPRKTYGYTF.

This clonotype was seen a handful of times. The chain links TRBV20-1 to TRBJ2-1; D remains ambiguous. Trimming took 6 bases from V and 8 from J, leaving 8 bases between them. Per germline, CDR1 DFQATT and CDR2 SNEGSKA (reference sequence). This CDR3 has 10 amino acids. The CDR3 nucleotides read TGCAGTGCCGCCTCGGATGAGCAGTTCTTC. It specifies CSAASDEQFF.

The sample holds many counts of this clonotype. The J gene is TRBJ2-7, the V gene TRBV6-8; D uncertain. V was clipped by 2 bases and J by 2 bases, with 4 bases between them. The CDR3 is 12 amino acids. The germline V gene encodes CDR1 MNHGY and CDR2 SAAAGT. In DNA, the CDR3 is TGTGCCAGCAGTTACAGGACCTACGAGCAGTACTTC. This sequence encodes CASSYRTYEQYF.

At least ten counts were recorded for this clonotype. The V gene is TRBV2, the J gene TRBJ1-1; TRBD1 matches at 7 bases. Trimming removed 4 bases from V and 0 bases from J; junction bases left unmatched: 2. The CDR3 runs to 14 residues. CDR1 is SNHLY and CDR2 is FYNNEI in the germline V gene. This CDR3 reads CASSARGVNTEAFF. Here the CDR3 DNA reads TGTGCCAGCAGTGCCAGGGGGGTGAACACTGAAGCTTTCTTT. The complete variable domain, with remaining parts taken from reference TRBV2 and TRBJ1-1, reads EPEVTQTPSHQVTQMGQEVILRCVPISNHLYFYWYRQILGQKVEFLVSFYNNEISEKSEIFDDQFSVERPDGSNFTLKIRSTKLEDSAMYFCASSARGVNTEAFFGQGTRLTVV.

CDR3 bases: TGTGCCAGCAGCCAGCACGGACGGACCTCTGGAAACACCATATATTTT. Translating gives CASSQHGRTSGNTIYF. The chain uses TRBV7-2 and TRBJ1-3; D remains ambiguous. The CDR3 contains 16 residues. Trimming took 5 bases from V and 0 from J, leaving 14 bases between them. Germline CDR1 and CDR2: SGHTA and FQGNSA.

This clonotype was picked up many times. This chain joins TRBV2 and TRBJ2-1, with D unresolved. The CDR3 extends over 12 amino acids. The ends were cut back, 9 bases at V and 8 bases at J, with 14 bases in the middle. Per germline, CDR1 SNHLY and CDR2 FYNNEI. The CDR3 is CASIISQHEQFF. The CDR3 DNA is TGTGCCAGTATTATCAGCCAGCATGAGCAGTTCTTC.

This clonotype has ten or more counts. J is TRBJ2-7 and V is TRBV1. TRBV1 is marked as a pseudogene. The CDR3 totals 16 residues. The CDR3 nucleotides read TGCACCAGCAGCCAAGATCGAGAGGGGAGCTCCTACGAGCAGTACTTC. Translation gives CTSSQDREGSSYEQYF.

Regarding this clonotype: An end of the junction does not agree with germline; a read error may underlie this. V is TRBV12-3 or TRBV12-4 and J is TRBJ1-2; D uncertain. There are 17 residues in the CDR3. The CDR3 sequence is CASSRDCSFRKTYGYTF. The CDR3 bases are TGTGCCAGCAGTCGTGACTGCAGCTTCCGAAAGACCTATGGCTATACCTTC.

About this clonotype itself: A far larger clone differs by one base, so this is likely a read error. The chain has TRBV20-1 and TRBJ2-4; perhaps TRBD1 as D (6 bases). TRBJ2-7 matches the DNA end more closely, so the J call is doubtful. The CDR3 loop spans 14 amino acids. Germline-derived CDR1 and CDR2 are DFQATT and SNEGSKA (reference sequence). CDR3 in amino acids: CSAEGQTGSYEQYF. DNA of the CDR3: TGCAGTGCTGAGGGACAAACAGGTTCCTACGAGCAGTACTTC.

At least ten counts were recorded for this clonotype. The V call is TRBV28, the J call TRBJ2-5; D is undetermined. In germline, CDR1 is MDHEN, CDR2 SYDVKM. Trimming left V 1 base short and J 2 bases short, with 17 bases between. The CDR3 extends over 17 amino acids. The CDR3 DNA reads TGTGCCAGCAGTTTATACTCCATTGGGCTTCGACAAGAGACCCAGTACTTC. Encoded protein: CASSLYSIGLRQETQYF.

This clonotype was seen many times. The rearrangement joins TRBV7-9 to TRBJ1-4; 7 nucleotides match TRBD1. The J segment lost 4 bases and the V segment lost 5 bases, leaving 10 bases of the junction unmatched. Germline CDR1 is SEHNR and CDR2 is FQNEAQ (reference sequence). The CDR3 is 16 residues long. The CDR3 loop reads CASSPRTGALNEKLFF. CDR3 in DNA: TGTGCCAGCAGCCCTCGAACAGGGGCCCTTAATGAAAAACTGTTTTTT.

About this clonotype itself: It may be a read error: a sequence one base away is much more abundant. This chain joins TRBV7-8 and TRBJ2-5, with TRBD2 as a possible D gene (6 bases). The V end lost 3 bases, the J end lost 4 bases, and 15 bases lay between the germline ends. This CDR3 has 15 residues. The germline V gene has CDR1 SGHVS and CDR2 FQNEAQ. CDR3 sequence reads: CASSFIQGLRETQYF. DNA of the CDR3: TGTGCCAGCAGCTTTATTCAGGGACTCCGAGAGACCCAGTACTTC.

This clonotype was found many times. This sequence joins TRBV27 and TRBJ1-5, with TRBD1 identical over 7 bases. Trimming removed 3 bases from V and 4 bases from J; junction bases left unmatched: 12. This CDR3 has 17 amino acids. The germline V gene has CDR1 MNHEY and CDR2 SMNVEV (reference sequence). CDR3 sequence (DNA): TGTGCCAGCAGTTTGTCTTCAGGGGACAGCCTGAATCAGCCCCAGCATTTT. Amino acids: CASSLSSGDSLNQPQHF.

Many counts were recorded for this clonotype. This chain connects TRBV5-6 to TRBJ2-7; the match to TRBD1 covers 7 bases. Germline CDR1 and CDR2: SGHDT and YYEEEE. The CDR3 runs to 16 residues. Germline trimming cut 2 bases from V and 4 bases from J; bases unmatched to any gene: 12. The CDR3 region is CASSFYRGGGSYEQYF. The CDR3 DNA reads TGTGCCAGCAGCTTTTACAGGGGCGGAGGTTCATACGAGCAGTACTTC.

This clonotype was seen repeatedly, ten times or more. This rearrangement joins TRBV7-9 to TRBJ1-2; D is undetermined. Germline V CDR1 and CDR2: SEHNR, FQNEAQ (reference sequence). V lost 5 bases, J lost 4 bases, and 23 bases lay in between. This CDR3 has 17 residues. This CDR3 is CASSKGLYHGKTYGYTF. CDR3 DNA: TGTGCCAGCAGCAAGGGCCTATACCATGGAAAGACCTATGGCTACACCTTC.

This clonotype showed up many times. The CDR3 reads CASSEIGGAYEQYF. The CDR3 DNA reads as TGTGCCAGCAGTGAGATAGGGGGCGCGTACGAGCAGTACTTC. This rearrangement joins TRBV6-1 to TRBJ2-7, with TRBD1 identical over 7 bases. V lost 3 bases to trimming and J lost 4 bases; unmatched junction nucleotides: 6. CDR1 is MNHNS and CDR2 is SASEGT in the germline V gene. This CDR3 has 14 residues.

The table lists this clonotype with many counts. This chain connects TRBV11-2 to TRBJ1-2; no firm D call. Germline CDR1 SGHAT, CDR2 FQNNGV. V shed 4 bases and J shed 4 bases, with 22 bases lying between them. The CDR3 runs 17 residues. The CDR3 here is CASSCIVTSRKTYGYTF. The CDR3 DNA follows: TGTGCCAGCAGCTGTATCGTAACAAGCAGAAAGACCTATGGCTACACCTTC. Combining the CDR3 with reference TRBV11-2 and TRBJ1-2 gives the whole variable domain EAGVAQSPRYKIIEKRQSVAFWCNPISGHATLYWYQQILGQGPKLLIQFQNNGVVDDSQLPKDRFSAERLKGVDSTLKIQPAKLEDSAVYLCASSCIVTSRKTYGYTFGSGTRLTVV.